The sequence of this T cell receptor beta chain was determined in a study of blood T cell repertoires in COVID-19. This CDR3 is 16 amino acids long. V lost 5 bases and J lost 0; bases outside the gene matches: 8. From germline, CDR1 is LNHDA and CDR2 SQIVND (reference sequence). The repertoire was sequenced with immunoSEQ multiplex PCR; TCRdb's copy has only in-frame clones and lacks some. The table lists tens of thousands of clones, about 91% of them singletons. The V and J genes are TRBV19 and TRBJ1-2, with 8 bases aligning to TRBD1. This sequence was found in a man between 50 and 59 years old with acute or convalescent COVID-19. Sequencing input: peripheral blood. CDR3 residues: CASSPGQVSSNYGYTF. Here the CDR3 DNA reads TGTGCCAGTAGTCCGGGACAGGTATCGTCTAACTATGGCTACACCTTC.